This T cell receptor beta chain was sequenced during a study of neurological immune-mediated disorders. V was trimmed by 6 bases and J by 2 bases, leaving 14 bases between them. Germline assignment: CDR1 MNHEY and CDR2 SVGAGI. The CDR3 loop spans 14 amino acids. This clonotype was counted at least ten times. TCRdb independently ran MiXCR on the 5' RACE reads; one entry per CDR3 protein. The table lists about 79,000 distinct CDR3 sequences, roughly 15% of them singletons. Sample: PBMCs. The gene calls are TRBV6-5 and TRBJ2-7; no clear D gene. This clonotype originated in a woman aged 45-65 years in good health. CDR3 loop: CASRSGPYPYEQYF. The DNA for the CDR3 is TGTGCCAGCAGGTCCGGGCCATACCCCTACGAGCAGTACTTC.